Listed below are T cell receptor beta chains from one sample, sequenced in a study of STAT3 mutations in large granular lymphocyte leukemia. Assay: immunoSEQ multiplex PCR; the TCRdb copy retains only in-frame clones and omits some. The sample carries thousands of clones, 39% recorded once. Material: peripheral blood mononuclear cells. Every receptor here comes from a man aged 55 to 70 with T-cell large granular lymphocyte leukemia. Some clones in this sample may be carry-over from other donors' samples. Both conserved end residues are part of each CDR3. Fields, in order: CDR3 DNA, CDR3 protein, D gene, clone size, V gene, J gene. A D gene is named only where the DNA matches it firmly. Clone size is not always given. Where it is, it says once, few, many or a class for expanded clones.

TGTGCCAGCTCACCACCATCACAAGAAAAACTGTTTTTT	CASSPPSQEKLFF	.	.	TRBV18	TRBJ1-4
TGTGCCTGGAGTGTAATAAGGGCTGGAAACACCATATATTTT	CAWSVIRAGNTIYF	.	.	TRBV30	TRBJ1-3
TGTGCCAGCAGTCGTGGACAGTTTGCAACTAATGAAAAACTGTTTTTT	CASSRGQFATNEKLFF	.	.	TRBV6-6	TRBJ1-4
TGCGCCAGCAGAACAGCGGCTCGCTCTGAAGCTTTCTTT	CASRTAARSEAFF	.	.	TRBV10-2	TRBJ1-1
TGTGCCAGCACCGCCGGGACAGGGGTTTCACCCCTCCACTTT	CASTAGTGVSPLHF	TRBD1	.	TRBV6-5	TRBJ1-6
TGCGCCAGCGCACGGTCAGGGGACACAGATACGCAGTATTTT	CASARSGDTDTQYF	.	.	TRBV5-1	TRBJ2-3
TGTGCCTGGAGAGCAGCCTATGGCTACACCTTC	CAWRAAYGYTF	.	.	TRBV30	TRBJ1-2
TGTGCCAGCAGCCCCCCAGGGCAAGAGACCCAGTACTTC	CASSPPGQETQYF	.	few	TRBV11-3	TRBJ2-5
TGTGCCAGCAGCTTGGTGGGGAATTCACCCCTCCACTTT	CASSLVGNSPLHF	.	medium-sized	TRBV5-6	TRBJ1-6
TGTGCCAGCCCAAGCACTGAAGCTTTCTTT	CASPSTEAFF	.	few	TRBV18	TRBJ1-1
TGCAGCGTCCGGTGGCAAGCTAACTATGGCTACACCTTC	CSVRWQANYGYTF	.	.	TRBV29-1	TRBJ1-2
TGCGCCAGCAGCCCCGGACAGAACTCTGGGGCCAACGTCCTGACTTTC	CASSPGQNSGANVLTF	.	.	TRBV5-1	TRBJ2-6
TGTGCCAGCAGTCAGGACAGGGGGCGGAATCAGCCCCAGCATTTT	CASSQDRGRNQPQHF	TRBD1	.	TRBV27	TRBJ1-5
TGTGCCAGCAGTGCGGGTAATGAGCAGTTCTTC	CASSAGNEQFF	.	.	TRBV2	TRBJ2-1
TGTGCCAGCAGCGTAACCATGGGGCCTCAAGAGACCCAGTACTTC	CASSVTMGPQETQYF	.	.	TRBV9	TRBJ2-5
TGTGCCAGCAGTCCCCGGACAGGGCACGGCACTGAAGCTTTCTTT	CASSPRTGHGTEAFF	TRBD1	.	TRBV6-1	TRBJ1-1
TGCGCCAGCAGCTTGGCCAAAGGACAGGGGAATGAAAAACTGTTTTTT	CASSLAKGQGNEKLFF	TRBD1	.	TRBV5-1	TRBJ1-4
TGTGCCAGCAGCTTAATTCCCGACAAGCAAGAGACCCAGTACTTC	CASSLIPDKQETQYF	.	.	TRBV7-9	TRBJ2-5
TGCGCCAGCAGTGGGGGGACAGCCTCCTCTGGGGCCAACGTCCTGACTTTC	CASSGGTASSGANVLTF	TRBD1	.	TRBV10-2	TRBJ2-6
TGTGCCAGCAGTGTAGAGATCCTATACGAGCAGTACTTC	CASSVEILYEQYF	.	.	TRBV6-1	TRBJ2-7
TGTGCCAGCAGGACTGGGACAATGATGGACTATGGCTACACCTTC	CASRTGTMMDYGYTF	.	.	TRBV6-1	TRBJ1-2
TGTGCCTGGCTAAAGGGACAGAGCACAGATACGCAGTATTTT	CAWLKGQSTDTQYF	TRBD1	.	TRBV30	TRBJ2-3
TGTGCCAGCTCACCACTCGCAGTCAACTATGGCTACACCTTC	CASSPLAVNYGYTF	.	.	TRBV18	TRBJ1-2
TGTGCCAGCAGCTTCGGCTCCGACAATGAGCAGTTCTTC	CASSFGSDNEQFF	.	few	TRBV7-7	TRBJ2-1
TGCGCCAGCAGCTTGGGGTCGGAGACAGATACGCAGTATTTT	CASSLGSETDTQYF	.	.	TRBV5-1	TRBJ2-3
TGTGCCAGCTCCCGGGACGGTCTGACAGCTTTCTTT	CASSRDGLTAFF	.	.	TRBV18	TRBJ1-1
TGTGCCATCAGTGAGTTGGGATCAAAAGGGGTCAATGAGCAGTTCTTC	CAISELGSKGVNEQFF	.	few	TRBV10-3	TRBJ2-1
TGTGCCAGCTCACCACGAACCGAGGTGAGGAGTCAGCCCCAGCATTTT	CASSPRTEVRSQPQHF	.	.	TRBV18	TRBJ1-5
TGTGCCAGCCGCCCTGGACAGGGGAATTCACCCCTCCACTTT	CASRPGQGNSPLHF	TRBD1	.	TRBV18	TRBJ1-6
TGTGCCAGCAGCTTAACACAGTCCGCACTGAACACTGAAGCTTTCTTT	CASSLTQSALNTEAFF	.	.	TRBV7-9	TRBJ1-1
TGCGCCAGCAGCTTGACAATCTTGTACGAGCAGTACTTC	CASSLTILYEQYF	.	once	TRBV5-1	TRBJ2-7